This is a list of T cell receptor beta chains from one sample in a study of tumor T cells in aggressive B-cell lymphoma. Method: immunoSEQ multiplex PCR; TCRdb's copy keeps in-frame clones and lacks some. The sample has around 4,500 clones, over 75% seen once. The sample taken for sequencing was tumor tissue. The receptors come from an adult with diffuse large B cell lymphoma. CDR3s include the opening cysteine and the closing phenylalanine or tryptophan. D genes are given only for firm matches. Rows give clone size only sometimes, using once, few, many, or a class for an expanded clone.

D gene	clone size	V gene	J gene	CDR3 DNA	CDR3 protein
.	.	TRBV28	TRBJ1-1	TGTGCCAGCAGTTTATGGGGGCAGGGCACTGAAGCTTTCTTT	CASSLWGQGTEAFF
TRBD1	.	TRBV5-4	TRBJ1-3	TGTGCCAGCAGCTCGTCGGGACAGATCTCTGGAAACACCATATATTTT	CASSSSGQISGNTIYF
TRBD1	.	TRBV7-9	TRBJ1-1	TGTGCCAGCAGGATGGAGGCAGGGGGCACTGAAGCTTTCTTT	CASRMEAGGTEAFF
TRBD1	.	TRBV5-1	TRBJ1-2	TGCGCCAGCAGTCTAACTACAGGGGGGGCCGGCTACACCTTC	CASSLTTGGAGYTF
.	.	TRBV9	TRBJ1-3	TGTGCCAGCAGCCCCACAGGGCCCTTAAACACCATATATTTT	CASSPTGPLNTIYF
TRBD2	.	TRBV15	TRBJ2-3	TGTGCCACCAGCTTTTTAGCGGGGGGTTTCACAGATACGCAGTATTTT	CATSFLAGGFTDTQYF
.	once	TRBV6-1	TRBJ1-1	TGTGCCAGCAGTGTGGCATCCCCAACTGAAGCTTTCTTT	CASSVASPTEAFF
TRBD2	.	TRBV7-2	TRBJ2-1	TGTGCCAGTCTGACCGGGGGGGCGTCCTACAATGAGCAGTTCTTC	CASLTGGASYNEQFF
TRBD1	.	TRBV7-3	TRBJ1-6	TGTGCCAGCAGCCCGACAGGGCAGAATTCACCCCTCCACTTT	CASSPTGQNSPLHF
.	few	TRBV11-2	TRBJ1-1	TGTGCCAGCAGCTCTCCATTCTTACTAGGAGCTTTCTTT	CASSSPFLLGAFF
TRBD1	.	TRBV27	TRBJ1-6	TGTGCCAGCAGTGCCCGGGACAGGGGGAACTCACCCCTCCACTTT	CASSARDRGNSPLHF
.	.	TRBV5-1	TRBJ1-6	TGCGCCAGCAGCTTGGACCCAGGGGATTCACCCCTCCACTTT	CASSLDPGDSPLHF
.	.	TRBV11-2	TRBJ1-6	TGTGCCAGCAGCGGAGAGGGAGGGGTCTCCTATAATTCCCCCCTCCACTTT	CASSGEGGVSYNSPLHF
.	.	TRBV11-1	TRBJ1-6	TGTGCCAGCGCCGACAGACCCTATAATTCACCCCTCCACTTT	CASADRPYNSPLHF
TRBD1	.	TRBV6-1	TRBJ2-7	TGTGCCAGCAGGGGTGGGACAGGTTACGAGCAGTACTTC	CASRGGTGYEQYF
.	.	TRBV30	TRBJ1-1	TGTGCCTGGAGTCGGGGGACTGAAGCTTTCTTT	CAWSRGTEAFF
TRBD1	once	TRBV18	TRBJ1-1	TGTGCCAGCTCACCGGCGAGCGGACAGGGGTTTGGAGCTTTCTTT	CASSPASGQGFGAFF
.	once	TRBV5-1	TRBJ2-3	TGCGCCAGCAGCTTGGACGGGGGAGGTACAGATACGCAGTATTTT	CASSLDGGGTDTQYF
.	once	TRBV5-1	TRBJ2-5	TGCGCCAGCAGCTTGGGTTACAGCCAAGAGACCCAGTACTTC	CASSLGYSQETQYF
.	.	TRBV5-1	TRBJ1-1	TGCGCCAGCAGCTTGGCGGGGGTTCTGGTTGGCACTGAAGCTTTCTTT	CASSLAGVLVGTEAFF
.	.	TRBV18	TRBJ1-1	TGTGCCAGCTCAACCGTGGGGGGTGGCACTGAAGCTTTCTTT	CASSTVGGGTEAFF
TRBD2	.	TRBV7-8	TRBJ2-1	TGTGCCAGCAGCTTTCGACTAGCGGGGTCCTCCTACAATGAGCAGTTCTTC	CASSFRLAGSSYNEQFF
.	once	TRBV13	TRBJ2-3	TGTGCCAGCAGCTCATTTACAGATACGCAGTATTTT	CASSSFTDTQYF